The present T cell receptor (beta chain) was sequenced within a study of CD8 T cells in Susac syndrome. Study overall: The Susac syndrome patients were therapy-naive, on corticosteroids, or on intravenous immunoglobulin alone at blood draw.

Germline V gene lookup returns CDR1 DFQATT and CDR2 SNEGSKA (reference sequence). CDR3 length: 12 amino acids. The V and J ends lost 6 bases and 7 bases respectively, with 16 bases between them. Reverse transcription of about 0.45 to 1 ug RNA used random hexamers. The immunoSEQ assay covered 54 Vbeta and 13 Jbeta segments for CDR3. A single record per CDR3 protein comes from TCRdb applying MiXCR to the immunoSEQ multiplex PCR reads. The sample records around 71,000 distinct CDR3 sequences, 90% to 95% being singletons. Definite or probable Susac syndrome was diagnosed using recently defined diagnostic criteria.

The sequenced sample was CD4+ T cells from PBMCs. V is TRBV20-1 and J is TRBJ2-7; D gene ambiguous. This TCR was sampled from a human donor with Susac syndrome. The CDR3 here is CSAPLQSPEQYF. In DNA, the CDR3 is TGCAGTGCCCCATTACAGTCGCCGGAGCAGTACTTC.